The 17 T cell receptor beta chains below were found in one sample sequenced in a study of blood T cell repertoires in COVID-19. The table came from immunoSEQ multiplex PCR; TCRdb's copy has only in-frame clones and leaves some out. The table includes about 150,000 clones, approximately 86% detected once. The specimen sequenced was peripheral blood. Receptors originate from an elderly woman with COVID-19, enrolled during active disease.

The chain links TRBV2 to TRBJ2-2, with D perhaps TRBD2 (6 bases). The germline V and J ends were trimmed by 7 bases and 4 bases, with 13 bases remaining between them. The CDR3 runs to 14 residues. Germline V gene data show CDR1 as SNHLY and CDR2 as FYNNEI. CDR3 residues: CASTRGTPTGELFF. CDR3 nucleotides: TGTGCCAGCACGCGGGGCACACCCACCGGGGAGCTGTTTTTT.

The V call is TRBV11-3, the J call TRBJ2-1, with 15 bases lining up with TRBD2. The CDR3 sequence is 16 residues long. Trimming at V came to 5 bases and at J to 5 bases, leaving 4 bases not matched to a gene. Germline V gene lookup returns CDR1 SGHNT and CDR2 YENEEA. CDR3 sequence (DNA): TGTGCCAGCAGCCGGGGACTAGCGGGAGGACACAATGAGCAGTTCTTC. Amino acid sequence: CASSRGLAGGHNEQFF.

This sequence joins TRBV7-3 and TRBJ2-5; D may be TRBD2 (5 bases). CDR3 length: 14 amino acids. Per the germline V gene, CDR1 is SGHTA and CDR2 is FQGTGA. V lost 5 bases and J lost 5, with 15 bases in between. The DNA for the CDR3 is TGTGCCAGCAGCGGACTTAGGTCACCCGAGACCCAGTACTTC. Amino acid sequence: CASSGLRSPETQYF.

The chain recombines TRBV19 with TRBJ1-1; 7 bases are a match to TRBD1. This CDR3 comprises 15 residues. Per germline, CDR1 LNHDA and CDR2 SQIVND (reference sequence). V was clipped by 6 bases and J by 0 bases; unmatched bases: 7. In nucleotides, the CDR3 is TGTGCCAGTAGGAAAGACAGGGACATGAACACTGAAGCTTTCTTT. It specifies CASRKDRDMNTEAFF.

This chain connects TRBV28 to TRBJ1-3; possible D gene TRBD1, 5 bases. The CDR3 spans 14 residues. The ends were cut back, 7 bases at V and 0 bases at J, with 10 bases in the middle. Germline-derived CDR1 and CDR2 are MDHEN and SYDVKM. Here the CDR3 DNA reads TGTGCCAGCAAGAGGGGACTCTCTGGAAACACCATATATTTT. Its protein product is CASKRGLSGNTIYF. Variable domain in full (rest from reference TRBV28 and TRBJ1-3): DVKVTQSSRYLVKRTGEKVFLECVQDMDHENMFWYRQDPGLGLRLIYFSYDVKMKEKGDIPEGYSVSREKKERFSLILESASTNQTSMYLCASKRGLSGNTIYFGEGSWLTVV.

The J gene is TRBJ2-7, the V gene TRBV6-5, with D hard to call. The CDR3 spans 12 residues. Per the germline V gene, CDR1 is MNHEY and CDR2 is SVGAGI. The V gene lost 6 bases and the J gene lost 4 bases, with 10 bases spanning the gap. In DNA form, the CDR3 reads TGTGCCAGCAGGAAGAGAGGATACGAGCAGTACTTC. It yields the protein CASRKRGYEQYF.

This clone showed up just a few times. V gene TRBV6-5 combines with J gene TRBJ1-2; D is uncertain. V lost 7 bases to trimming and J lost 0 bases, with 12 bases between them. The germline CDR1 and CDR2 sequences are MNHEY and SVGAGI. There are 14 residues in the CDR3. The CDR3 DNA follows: TGTGCCAGCACCCGACTGGGAGCTAACTATGGCTACACCTTC. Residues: CASTRLGANYGYTF.

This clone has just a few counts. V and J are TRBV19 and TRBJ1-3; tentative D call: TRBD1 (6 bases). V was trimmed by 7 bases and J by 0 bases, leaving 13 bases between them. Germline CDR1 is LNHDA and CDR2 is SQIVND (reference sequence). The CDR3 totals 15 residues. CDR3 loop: CASTRGDNSGNTIYF. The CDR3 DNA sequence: TGTGCCAGTACCCGGGGGGACAACTCTGGAAACACCATATATTTT.

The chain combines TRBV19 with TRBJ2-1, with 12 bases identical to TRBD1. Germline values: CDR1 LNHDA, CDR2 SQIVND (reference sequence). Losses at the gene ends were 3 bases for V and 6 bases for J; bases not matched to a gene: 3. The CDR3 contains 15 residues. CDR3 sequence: CASSMGQGAINEQFF. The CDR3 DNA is TGTGCCAGTAGTATGGGACAGGGGGCAATCAATGAGCAGTTCTTC.

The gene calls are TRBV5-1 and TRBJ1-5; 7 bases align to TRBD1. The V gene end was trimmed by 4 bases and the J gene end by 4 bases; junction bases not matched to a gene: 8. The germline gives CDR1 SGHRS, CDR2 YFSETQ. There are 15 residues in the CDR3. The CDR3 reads CASSPQAGGNQPQHF. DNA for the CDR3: TGCGCCAGCAGCCCCCAGGCAGGGGGAAATCAGCCCCAGCATTTT.

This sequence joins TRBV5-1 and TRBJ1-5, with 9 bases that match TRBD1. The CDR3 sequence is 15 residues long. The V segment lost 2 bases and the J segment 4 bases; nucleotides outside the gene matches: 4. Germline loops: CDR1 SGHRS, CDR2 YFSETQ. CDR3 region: CASSLTGQGNQPQHF. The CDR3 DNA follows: TGCGCCAGCAGCTTAACGGGACAGGGTAATCAGCCCCAGCATTTT.

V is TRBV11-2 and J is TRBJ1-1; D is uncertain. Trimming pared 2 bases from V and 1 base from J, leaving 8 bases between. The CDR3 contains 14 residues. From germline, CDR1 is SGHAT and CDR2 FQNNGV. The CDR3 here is CASSLTVSNTEAFF. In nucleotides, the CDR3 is TGTGCCAGCAGCTTAACGGTCTCGAACACTGAAGCTTTCTTT.

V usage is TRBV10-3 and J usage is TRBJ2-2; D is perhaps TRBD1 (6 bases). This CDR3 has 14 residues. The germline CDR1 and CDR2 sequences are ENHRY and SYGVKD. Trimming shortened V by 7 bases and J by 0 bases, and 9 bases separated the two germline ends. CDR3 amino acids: CAITGTSNTGELFF. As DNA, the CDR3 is TGTGCCATCACCGGGACATCGAACACCGGGGAGCTGTTTTTT.

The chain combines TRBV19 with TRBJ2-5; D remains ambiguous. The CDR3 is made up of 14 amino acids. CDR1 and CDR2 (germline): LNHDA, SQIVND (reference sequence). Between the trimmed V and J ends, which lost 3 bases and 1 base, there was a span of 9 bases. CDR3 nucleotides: TGTGCCAGTAGTATCACCTGGGCCCAAGAGACCCAGTACTTC. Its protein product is CASSITWAQETQYF.

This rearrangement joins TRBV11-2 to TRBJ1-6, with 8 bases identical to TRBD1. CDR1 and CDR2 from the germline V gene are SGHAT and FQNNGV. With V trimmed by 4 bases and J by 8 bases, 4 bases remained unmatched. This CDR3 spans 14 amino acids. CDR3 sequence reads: CASSWTGWDSPLHF. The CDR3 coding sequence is TGTGCCAGCAGCTGGACAGGGTGGGATTCACCCCTCCACTTT.

The CDR3 nucleotides read TGTGCCAGCAGCTTTACAGGGGGCCCCTATGGCTACACCTTC. This codes for CASSFTGGPYGYTF. This chain links TRBV13 with TRBJ1-2; 9 bases match TRBD1. Germline-derived CDR1 and CDR2 are PRHDT and FYEKMQ (reference sequence). There are 14 residues in the CDR3. The junction had 3 bases not matched to a gene; V was cut back by 3 bases and J by 4 bases.

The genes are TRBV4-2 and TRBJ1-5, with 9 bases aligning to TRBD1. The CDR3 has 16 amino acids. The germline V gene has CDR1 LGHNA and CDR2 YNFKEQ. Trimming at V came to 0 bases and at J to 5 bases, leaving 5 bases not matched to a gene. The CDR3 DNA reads TGTGCCAGCAGCCAAGATTCGGACAGGGGATATCAGCCCCAGCATTTT. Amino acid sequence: CASSQDSDRGYQPQHF.